This T cell receptor beta chain was sequenced during a study of blood T cell repertoires in COVID-19. The overall study: Whether acute or convalescent, the COVID-19 samples came from the United States, Italy and Spain. The cDNA or gDNA used as material had been derived from T cells, B-cell-depleted T cells, or PBMCs.

Only in-frame clones appear in the TCRdb table, and some are missing; sequencing was by immunoSEQ multiplex PCR. The sample records some 200,000 clones, around nine tenths being singletons. Material: peripheral blood. The clonotype originates from a man in his fifties or sixties with COVID-19, enrolled during active disease.

DNA of the CDR3: TGTGCCAGTAGCCCAGGTGGGGCAACCACAGATACGCAGTATTTT. As protein: CASSPGGATTDTQYF. The V call is TRBV19, the J call TRBJ2-3, with D maybe TRBD1 (5 bases). CDR1 and CDR2 (germline): LNHDA, SQIVND (reference sequence). CDR3 size: 15 residues. Trimming took 6 bases from V and 2 from J, leaving 15 bases between them.